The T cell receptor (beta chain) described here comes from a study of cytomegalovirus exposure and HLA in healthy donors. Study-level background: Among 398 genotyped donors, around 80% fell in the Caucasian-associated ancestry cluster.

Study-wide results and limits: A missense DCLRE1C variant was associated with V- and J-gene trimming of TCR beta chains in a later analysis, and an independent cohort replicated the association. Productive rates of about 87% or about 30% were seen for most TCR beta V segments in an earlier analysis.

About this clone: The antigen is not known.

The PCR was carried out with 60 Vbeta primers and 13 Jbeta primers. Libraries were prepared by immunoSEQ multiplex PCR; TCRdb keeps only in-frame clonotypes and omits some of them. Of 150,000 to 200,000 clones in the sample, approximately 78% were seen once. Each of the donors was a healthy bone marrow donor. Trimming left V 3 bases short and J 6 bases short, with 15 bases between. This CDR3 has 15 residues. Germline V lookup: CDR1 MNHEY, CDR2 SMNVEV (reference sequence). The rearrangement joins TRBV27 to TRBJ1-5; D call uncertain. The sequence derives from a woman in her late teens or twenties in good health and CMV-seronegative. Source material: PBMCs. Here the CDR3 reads CASSFAGREGQPQHF. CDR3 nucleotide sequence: TGTGCCAGCAGTTTCGCGGGTCGGGAAGGTCAGCCCCAGCATTTT.